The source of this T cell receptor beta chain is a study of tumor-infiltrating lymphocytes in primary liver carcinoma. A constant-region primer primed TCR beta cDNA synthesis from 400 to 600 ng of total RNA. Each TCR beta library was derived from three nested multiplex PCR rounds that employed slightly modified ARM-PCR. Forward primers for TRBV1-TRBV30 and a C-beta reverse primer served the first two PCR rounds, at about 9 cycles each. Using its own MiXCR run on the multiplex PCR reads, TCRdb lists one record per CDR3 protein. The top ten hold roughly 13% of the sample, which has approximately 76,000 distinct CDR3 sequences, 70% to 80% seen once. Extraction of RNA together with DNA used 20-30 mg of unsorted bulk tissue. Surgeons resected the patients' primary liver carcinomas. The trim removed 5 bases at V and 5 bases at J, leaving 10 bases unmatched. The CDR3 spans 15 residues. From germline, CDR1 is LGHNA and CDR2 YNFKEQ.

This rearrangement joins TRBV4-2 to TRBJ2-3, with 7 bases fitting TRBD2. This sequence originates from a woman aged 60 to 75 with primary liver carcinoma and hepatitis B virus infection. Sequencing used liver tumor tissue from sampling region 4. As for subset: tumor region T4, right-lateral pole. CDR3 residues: CASSKFGGRVDTQYF. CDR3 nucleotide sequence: TGTGCCAGCAGCAAATTTGGTGGGAGGGTAGATACGCAGTATTTT.